The entry below describes one TCR beta chain. This entry is derived from a study of cytomegalovirus exposure and HLA in healthy donors. CDR1 is SQVTM and CDR2 is ANQGSEA in the germline V gene. CDR3 length: 13 amino acids. The PCR employed 60 Vbeta primers together with 13 Jbeta primers. Produced via immunoSEQ multiplex PCR; TCRdb's table is partial and in-frame only. Of around 120,000 clones in the sample, about 76% were seen once. The sequence was obtained from a woman between 25 and 40 years old in good health and CMV-seronegative. Sequencing input: PBMCs. This chain connects TRBV29-1 to TRBJ2-5, with a weak D call TRBD2 (6 bases). The J call may be incorrect, as the DNA end agrees better with TRBJ2-7. The chain's CDR3 is CSVQSLASNEQYF. DNA of the CDR3: TGCAGCGTGCAGTCCCTAGCGAGTAACGAGCAGTACTTC.